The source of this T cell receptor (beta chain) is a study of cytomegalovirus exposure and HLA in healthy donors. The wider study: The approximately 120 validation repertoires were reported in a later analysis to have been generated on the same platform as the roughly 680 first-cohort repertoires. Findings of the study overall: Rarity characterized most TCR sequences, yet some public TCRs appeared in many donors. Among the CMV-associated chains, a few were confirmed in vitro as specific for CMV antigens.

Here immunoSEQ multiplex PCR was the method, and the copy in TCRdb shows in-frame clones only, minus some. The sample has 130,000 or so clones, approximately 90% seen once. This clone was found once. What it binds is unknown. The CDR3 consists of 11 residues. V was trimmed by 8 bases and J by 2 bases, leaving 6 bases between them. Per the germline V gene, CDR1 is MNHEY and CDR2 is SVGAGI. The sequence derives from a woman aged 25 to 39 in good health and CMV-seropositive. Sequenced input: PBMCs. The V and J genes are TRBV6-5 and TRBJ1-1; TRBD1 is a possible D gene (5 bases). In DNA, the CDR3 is TGTGCCAGCCAGGGAAACACTGAAGCTTTCTTT. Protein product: CASQGNTEAFF.